This T cell receptor (beta chain) was observed in a study of CD4 T cells in relation to SARS-CoV-2 and coronaviruses. Study-wide background: TCR beta CDR3s were sequenced after 10-day antigen culture of PBMCs. General observations from the study: This crossreactivity analysis covered spike protein alone, no other viral proteins.

The unexposed donors gave CD4+ T cells in about 2010-2018, prior to COVID-19. After about ten days of culture, CD4+ T cells were isolated. The CDR3 is 14 amino acids. Losses at the gene ends were 4 bases for V and 8 bases for J; bases not matched to a gene: 6. From germline, CDR1 is SNHLY and CDR2 FYNNEI. As regards this clone: The antigen is undetermined.

Produced via immunoSEQ multiplex PCR; TCRdb's table is partial and in-frame only. The sample yields 17,000 or so clones, about 74% seen once. The sequence came from a human donor in good health. The gene calls are TRBV2 and TRBJ2-7; TRBD2 aligns across 12 bases. Material: CD4+ T cells from PBMCs, cultured in vitro. DNA for the CDR3: TGTGCCAGCAGTGCTCTAGCGGGAGGGCCAAAGCAGTACTTC. Translated: CASSALAGGPKQYF.